The rows below give T cell receptor beta chains drawn from one sample of a study of early T cells in non-severe SARS-CoV-2 infection. TCRdb re-derived calls from the 5' RACE reads in MiXCR, one entry per CDR3 protein. The table has fewer than 85,000 distinct CDR3 sequences, 11% seen once. The source material was whole blood, sampled at baseline. Receptor source: an adult who was a healthcare worker with PCR-confirmed SARS-CoV-2 infection or an uninfected control (not recorded which). Both conserved end residues are part of each CDR3. Size is omitted from some rows. Given values are once, few, many or a class for expanded clones.

clone size: few; V gene: TRBV5-1; J gene: TRBJ2-3; CDR3 protein: CASSLELSGGTDTQYF
clone size: many; V gene: TRBV20-1; J gene: TRBJ2-3; CDR3 protein: CSASRGPSTDTQYF
clone size: many; V gene: TRBV6-1; J gene: TRBJ1-1; CDR3 protein: CASSEAFYRGDTEAFF
clone size: many; V gene: TRBV30; J gene: TRBJ2-7; CDR3 protein: CASTRQTYEQYF
clone size: few; V gene: TRBV9; J gene: TRBJ2-3; CDR3 protein: CASSVGGGRTDTQYF
clone size: few; V gene: TRBV7-2; J gene: TRBJ2-1; CDR3 protein: CASTPTSGGVANEQFF
clone size: -; V gene: TRBV29-1; J gene: TRBJ2-3; CDR3 protein: CSAGTSSTDTQYF
clone size: -; V gene: TRBV5-1; J gene: TRBJ2-3; CDR3 protein: CASSLIGGAFPDTQYF
clone size: many; V gene: TRBV7-2; J gene: TRBJ2-1; CDR3 protein: CASSLVGGDEQFF
clone size: few; V gene: TRBV30; J gene: TRBJ1-6; CDR3 protein: CAWSGDSLNSPLHF
clone size: many; V gene: TRBV5-1; J gene: TRBJ1-1; CDR3 protein: CASRQTRGTEAFF
clone size: many; V gene: TRBV6-1; J gene: TRBJ2-7; CDR3 protein: CASSEAWGSSYEQYF
clone size: -; V gene: TRBV7-9; J gene: TRBJ1-2; CDR3 protein: CASNPPGQSYGYTF
clone size: few; V gene: TRBV3-1; J gene: TRBJ1-1; CDR3 protein: CASSQGAGNAEAFF
clone size: -; V gene: TRBV20-1; J gene: TRBJ2-3; CDR3 protein: CSALIAVTDTQYF
clone size: few; V gene: TRBV11-2; J gene: TRBJ2-2; CDR3 protein: CASSLRGRISNTGELFF
clone size: -; V gene: TRBV12-3/TRBV12-4; J gene: TRBJ1-2; CDR3 protein: CASSPGRTIGYTF
clone size: few; V gene: TRBV20-1; J gene: TRBJ2-5; CDR3 protein: CSARDYLGISGETQYF
clone size: many; V gene: TRBV2; J gene: TRBJ2-7; CDR3 protein: CASSRTGVNSNEQYF
clone size: -; V gene: TRBV14; J gene: TRBJ1-2; CDR3 protein: CASSRETAQYTF
clone size: many; V gene: TRBV29-1; J gene: TRBJ2-5; CDR3 protein: CSVDGGQTQYF
clone size: -; V gene: TRBV6-2/TRBV6-3; J gene: TRBJ2-5; CDR3 protein: CASSYAGTPETQYF
clone size: many; V gene: TRBV13; J gene: TRBJ2-5; CDR3 protein: CASSLGSRGKETQYF
clone size: -; V gene: TRBV3-1; J gene: TRBJ1-2; CDR3 protein: CASRRTGGDGYTF
clone size: many; V gene: TRBV12-3/TRBV12-4; J gene: TRBJ1-4; CDR3 protein: CASSLANSQNNEKLFF
clone size: few; V gene: TRBV18; J gene: TRBJ1-1; CDR3 protein: CASSPKGQTNTEAFF
clone size: many; V gene: TRBV6-1; J gene: TRBJ2-6; CDR3 protein: CASSADNSGANVLTF
clone size: -; V gene: TRBV4-2; J gene: TRBJ1-2; CDR3 protein: CASSQDDANYGYTF
clone size: -; V gene: TRBV7-9; J gene: TRBJ1-1; CDR3 protein: CASSSGTPFF
clone size: few; V gene: TRBV5-4; J gene: TRBJ2-1; CDR3 protein: CASSAMTSGSSSYNEQFF
clone size: -; V gene: TRBV4-2; J gene: TRBJ2-2; CDR3 protein: CASSLIAGANTGELFF
clone size: few; V gene: TRBV6-5; J gene: TRBJ1-1; CDR3 protein: CASSYRSFAGAAEAFF
clone size: many; V gene: TRBV11-2; J gene: TRBJ1-1; CDR3 protein: CASSFLGTGRLNTEAFF